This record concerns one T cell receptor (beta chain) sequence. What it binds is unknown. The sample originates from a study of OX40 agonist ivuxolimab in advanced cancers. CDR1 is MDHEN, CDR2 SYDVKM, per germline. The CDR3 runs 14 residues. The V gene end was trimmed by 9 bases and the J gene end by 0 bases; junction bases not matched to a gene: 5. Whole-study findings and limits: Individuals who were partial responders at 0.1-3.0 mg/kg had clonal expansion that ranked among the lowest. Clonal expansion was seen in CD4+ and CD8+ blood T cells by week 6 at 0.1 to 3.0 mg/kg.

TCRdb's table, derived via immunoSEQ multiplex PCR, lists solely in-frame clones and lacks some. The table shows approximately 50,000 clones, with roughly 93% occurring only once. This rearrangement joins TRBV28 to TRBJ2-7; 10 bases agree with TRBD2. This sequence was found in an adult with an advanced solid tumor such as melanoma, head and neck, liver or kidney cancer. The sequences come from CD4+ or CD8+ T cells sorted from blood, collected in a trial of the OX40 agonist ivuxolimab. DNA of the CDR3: TGTGCCAGTAGCGGGAGGACCATCTCCTACGAGCAGTACTTC. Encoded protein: CASSGRTISYEQYF.